The source of this TCR beta chain is a study of shared clonotypes between healthy human individuals. TCRdb's copy holds only in-frame clones and misses some; the assay was immunoSEQ multiplex PCR. This sample carries 2 million to 2.5 million clones, approximately 90% of them seen once, and the ten largest clones take about 0.36%. The CDR3 length is 14 residues. V was cut by 0 bases and J by 4 bases, with 9 bases left in between. The V gene's germline CDR1 is ENHRY and CDR2 SYGVKD. Material for sequencing was naive CD4+ T cells from PBMCs. Subset noted: CD45RA+ positively selected. The receptor comes from a man younger than 30 in good health. Some clones in this sample may be carry-over from other donors' samples. The chain carries TRBV10-3 and TRBJ1-2, with D possibly TRBD1 on 6 matching bases. For the CDR3, the DNA is TGTGCCATCAGTGAGTCGGCACAGGGCTATGGCTACACCTTC. Translation gives CAISESAQGYGYTF.